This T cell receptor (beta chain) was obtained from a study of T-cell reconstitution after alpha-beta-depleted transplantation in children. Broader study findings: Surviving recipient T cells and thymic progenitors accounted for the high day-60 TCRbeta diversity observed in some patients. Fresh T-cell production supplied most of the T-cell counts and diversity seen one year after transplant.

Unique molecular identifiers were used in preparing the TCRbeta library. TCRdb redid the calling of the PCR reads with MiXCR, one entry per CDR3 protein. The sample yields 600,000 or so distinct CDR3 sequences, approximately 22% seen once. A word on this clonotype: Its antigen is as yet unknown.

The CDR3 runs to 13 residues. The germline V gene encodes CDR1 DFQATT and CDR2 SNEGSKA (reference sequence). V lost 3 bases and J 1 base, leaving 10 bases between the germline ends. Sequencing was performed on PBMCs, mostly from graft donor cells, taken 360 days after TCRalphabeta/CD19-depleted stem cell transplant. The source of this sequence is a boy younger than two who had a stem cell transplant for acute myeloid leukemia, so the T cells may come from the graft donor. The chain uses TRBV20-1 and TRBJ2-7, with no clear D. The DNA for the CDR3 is TGCAGTGCTAGGGATCCAGGTTCCTACGAGCAGTACTTC. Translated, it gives CSARDPGSYEQYF.